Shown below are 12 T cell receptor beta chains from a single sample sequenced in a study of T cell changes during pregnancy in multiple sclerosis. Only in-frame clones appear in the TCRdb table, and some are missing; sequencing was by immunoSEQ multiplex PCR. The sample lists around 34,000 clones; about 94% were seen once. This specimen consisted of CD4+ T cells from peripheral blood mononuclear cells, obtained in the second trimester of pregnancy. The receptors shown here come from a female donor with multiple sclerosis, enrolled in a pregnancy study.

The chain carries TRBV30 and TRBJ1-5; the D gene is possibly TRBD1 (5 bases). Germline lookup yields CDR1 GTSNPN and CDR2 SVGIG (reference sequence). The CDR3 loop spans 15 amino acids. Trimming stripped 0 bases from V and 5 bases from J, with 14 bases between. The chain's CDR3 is CAWSVRGQWYQPQHF. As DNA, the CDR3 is TGTGCCTGGAGTGTAAGGGGCCAGTGGTATCAGCCCCAGCATTTT.

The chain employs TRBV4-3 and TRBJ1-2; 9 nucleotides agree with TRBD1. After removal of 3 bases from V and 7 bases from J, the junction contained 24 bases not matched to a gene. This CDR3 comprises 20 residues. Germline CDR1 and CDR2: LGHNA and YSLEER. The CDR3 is CASSQVWGGQGQSRQGGYTF. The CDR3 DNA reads TGCGCCAGCAGCCAGGTCTGGGGCGGACAGGGGCAATCCCGGCAGGGTGGCTACACCTTC.

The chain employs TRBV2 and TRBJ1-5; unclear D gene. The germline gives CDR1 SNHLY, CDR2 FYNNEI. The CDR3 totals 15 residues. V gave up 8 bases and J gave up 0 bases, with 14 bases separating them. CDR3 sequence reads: CASSPADDSNQPQHF. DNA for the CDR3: TGTGCCAGCTCCCCGGCGGATGATAGCAATCAGCCCCAGCATTTT.

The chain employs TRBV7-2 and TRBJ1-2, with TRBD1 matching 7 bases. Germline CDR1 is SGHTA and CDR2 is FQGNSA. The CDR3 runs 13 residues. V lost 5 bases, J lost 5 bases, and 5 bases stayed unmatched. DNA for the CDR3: TGTGCCAGCAGCAAGGGGGCTGAGTATGGCTACACCTTC. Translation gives CASSKGAEYGYTF.

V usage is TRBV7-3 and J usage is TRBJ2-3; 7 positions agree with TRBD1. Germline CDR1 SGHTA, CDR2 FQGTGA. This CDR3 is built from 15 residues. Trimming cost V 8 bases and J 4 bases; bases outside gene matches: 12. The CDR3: CASAKEPQGPDTQYF. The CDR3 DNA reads TGTGCCAGCGCCAAAGAACCACAGGGGCCAGATACGCAGTATTTT.

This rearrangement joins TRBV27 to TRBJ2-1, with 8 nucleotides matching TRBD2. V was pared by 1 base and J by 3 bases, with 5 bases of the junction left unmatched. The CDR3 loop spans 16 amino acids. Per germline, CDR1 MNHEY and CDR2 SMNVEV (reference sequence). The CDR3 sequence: CASSLLGTRGYNEQFF. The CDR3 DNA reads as TGTGCCAGCAGTTTATTAGGGACTAGAGGCTACAATGAGCAGTTCTTC.

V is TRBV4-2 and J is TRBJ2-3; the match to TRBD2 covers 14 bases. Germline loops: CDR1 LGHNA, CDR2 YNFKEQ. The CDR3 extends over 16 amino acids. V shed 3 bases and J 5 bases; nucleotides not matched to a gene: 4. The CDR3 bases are TGTGCCAGCAGCCATAGACTAGCGGGAGGGGGAGATACGCAGTATTTT. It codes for CASSHRLAGGGDTQYF.

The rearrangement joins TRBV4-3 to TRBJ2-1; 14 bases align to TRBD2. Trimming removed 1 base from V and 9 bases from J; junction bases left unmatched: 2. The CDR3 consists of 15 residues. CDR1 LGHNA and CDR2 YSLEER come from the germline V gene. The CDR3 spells CASSQGTSGGTEQFF. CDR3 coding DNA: TGCGCCAGCAGCCAAGGGACTAGCGGGGGGACTGAGCAGTTCTTC.

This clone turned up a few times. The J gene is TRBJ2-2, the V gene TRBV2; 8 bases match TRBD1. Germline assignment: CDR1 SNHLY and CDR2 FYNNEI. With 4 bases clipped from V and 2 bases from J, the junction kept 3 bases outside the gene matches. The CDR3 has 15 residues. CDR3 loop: CASSGQGRNTGELFF. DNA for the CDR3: TGTGCCAGCAGTGGACAGGGGCGAAACACCGGGGAGCTGTTTTTT. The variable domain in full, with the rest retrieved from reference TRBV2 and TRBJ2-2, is EPEVTQTPSHQVTQMGQEVILRCVPISNHLYFYWYRQILGQKVEFLVSFYNNEISEKSEIFDDQFSVERPDGSNFTLKIRSTKLEDSAMYFCASSGQGRNTGELFFGEGSRLTVL.

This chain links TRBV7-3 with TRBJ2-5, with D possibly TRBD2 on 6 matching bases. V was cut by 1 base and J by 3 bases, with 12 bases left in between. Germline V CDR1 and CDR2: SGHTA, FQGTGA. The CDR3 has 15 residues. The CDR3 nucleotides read TGTGCCAGCAGCTTAAACGCGGGGAGGAAAGAGACCCAGTACTTC. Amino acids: CASSLNAGRKETQYF.

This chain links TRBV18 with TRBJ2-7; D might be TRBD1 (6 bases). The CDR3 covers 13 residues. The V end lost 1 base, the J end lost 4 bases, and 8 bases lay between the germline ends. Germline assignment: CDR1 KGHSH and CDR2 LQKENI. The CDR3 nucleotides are TGTGCCAGCTCACCACGCAGGGGTTACGAGCAGTACTTC. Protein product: CASSPRRGYEQYF. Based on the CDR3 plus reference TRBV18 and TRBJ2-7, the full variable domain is NAGVMQNPRHLVRRRGQEARLRCSPMKGHSHVYWYRQLPEEGLKFMVYLQKENIIDESGMPKERFSAEFPKEGPSILRIQQVVRGDSAAYFCASSPRRGYEQYFGPGTRLTVT.

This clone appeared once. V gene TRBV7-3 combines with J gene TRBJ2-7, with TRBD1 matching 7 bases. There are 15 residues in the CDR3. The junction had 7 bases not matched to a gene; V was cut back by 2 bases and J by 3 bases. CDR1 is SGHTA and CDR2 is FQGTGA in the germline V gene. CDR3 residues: CASSLAQGPLYEQYF. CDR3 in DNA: TGTGCCAGCAGCTTAGCACAGGGGCCACTCTACGAGCAGTACTTC.